Following are 21 T cell receptor beta chains from one sample sequenced in a study of immune characterization of retroperitoneal liposarcoma. One entry per CDR3 protein, called by TCRdb with MiXCR from the PCR reads. The table has several thousand distinct CDR3 sequences, less than 30% seen once. Sequencing was done on a sample of blood. The receptors originated from a male donor with retroperitoneal liposarcoma.

This clonotype showed up just a few times. The chain carries TRBV28 and TRBJ2-1, with D possibly matching TRBD2 (5 bases). Germline-derived CDR1 and CDR2 are MDHEN and SYDVKM. Trimming stripped 6 bases from V and 0 bases from J, with 15 bases between. The CDR3 has 16 amino acids. The CDR3 nucleotides read TGTGCCAGCAGCACCCTGGGGAGAAGCTCCTACAATGAGCAGTTCTTC. Amino acids: CASSTLGRSSYNEQFF.

The rearrangement joins TRBV6-4 to TRBJ2-2, with D possibly TRBD1 on 6 matching bases. The CDR3 extends over 14 amino acids. V was clipped by 5 bases and J by 3 bases, with 10 bases between them. CDR1 and CDR2 from the germline V gene are MRHNA and SNTAGT. Here the CDR3 DNA reads TGTGCCAGCAGTCCGGGACAAGACACCGGGGAGCTGTTTTTT. This codes for CASSPGQDTGELFF.

The chain has TRBV7-2 and TRBJ2-1; 9 nucleotides agree with TRBD1. The J call may be mistaken, given a closer DNA end match to TRBJ2-5. Germline CDR1 is SGHTA and CDR2 is FQGNSA. The CDR3 sequence is 17 residues long. The chain's CDR3 is CASSLWPGQGDQETQYF. The CDR3, as DNA: TGTGCCAGCAGCTTATGGCCGGGACAGGGAGACCAAGAGACCCAGTACTTC.

The table lists this clonotype with a few counts. The chain links TRBV12-3 or TRBV12-4 to TRBJ2-7, with TRBD2 matching 8 bases. V shed 1 base and J 0 bases; nucleotides not matched to a gene: 2. The CDR3 is made up of 15 amino acids. For the CDR3, the DNA is TGTGCCAGCAGTTTAGTAGCGGGACTCTCCTACGAGCAGTACTTC. Protein: CASSLVAGLSYEQYF.

The J gene is TRBJ2-5, the V gene TRBV27; 9 positions match TRBD1. V was pared by 6 bases and J by 3 bases, with 5 bases of the junction left unmatched. From germline, CDR1 is MNHEY and CDR2 SMNVEV (reference sequence). The CDR3 is 14 residues long. The CDR3 nucleotides are TGTGCCAGCAGCCGAAGGGACAGGGAAGAGACCCAGTACTTC. It codes for CASSRRDREETQYF.

The J gene is TRBJ2-5, the V gene TRBV5-1, with D uncertain. This CDR3 is built from 14 residues. CDR1 SGHRS and CDR2 YFSETQ come from the germline V gene. V gave up 0 bases and J gave up 7 bases, with 13 bases separating them. Here the CDR3 DNA reads TGCGCCAGCAGCTTGGAACTACCACCAAGGACCCAGTACTTC. It translates to CASSLELPPRTQYF. Using reference TRBV5-1 and TRBJ2-5 for the parts outside the CDR3, the full variable domain is KAGVTQTPRYLIKTRGQQVTLSCSPISGHRSVSWYQQTPGQGLQFLFEYFSETQRNKGNFPGRFSGRQFSNSRSEMNVSTLELGDSALYLCASSLELPPRTQYFGPGTRLLVL.

This clonotype was found a few times. J is TRBJ2-7 and V is TRBV6-6; D perhaps matches TRBD2 (5 bases). The V gene's germline CDR1 is MNHNY and CDR2 SVGAGI (reference sequence). The V gene lost 1 base and the J gene lost 6 bases, with 7 bases spanning the gap. The CDR3 has 12 amino acids. The CDR3 protein is CASSYLEAEQYF. CDR3 coding DNA: TGTGCCAGCAGTTACTTGGAGGCCGAGCAGTACTTC.

This clonotype is classed as medium-sized. This sequence joins TRBV6-1 and TRBJ2-1, with 7 bases that match TRBD1. Gene TRBJ2-7 matches the end of the DNA better, so the J call may be wrong. Germline assignment: CDR1 MNHNS and CDR2 SASEGT. CDR3 length: 14 amino acids. The CDR3 reads CASSRKGAAYEQYF. As DNA, the CDR3 is TGTGCCAGCAGTAGAAAGGGGGCGGCGTACGAGCAGTACTTC.

A few counts support this clonotype. The chain recombines TRBV7-2 with TRBJ2-1; no definite D call. The germline V and J ends were trimmed by 5 bases and 0 bases, with 11 bases remaining between them. Germline CDR1 and CDR2: SGHTA and FQGNSA. This CDR3 spans 15 amino acids. The CDR3 loop reads CASSLSWSSYNEQFF. For the CDR3, the DNA is TGTGCCAGCAGCCTTAGCTGGAGCTCCTACAATGAGCAGTTCTTC.

The chain employs TRBV4-1 and TRBJ1-1; no firm D call. Deletions cut 1 base from V and 3 bases from J, with 12 bases between. Looked up from germline, CDR1 is MGHRA and CDR2 is YSYEKL. This CDR3 has 15 residues. CDR3 region: CASSQAGLRDTEAFF. CDR3 in DNA: TGCGCCAGCAGCCAAGCTGGATTGAGGGACACTGAAGCTTTCTTT.

In its sample, this clonotype was seen a few times. The J gene is TRBJ2-3, the V gene TRBV6-1; D is uncertain. V was trimmed by 5 bases and J by 3 bases, leaving 12 bases between them. The V gene's germline CDR1 is MNHNS and CDR2 SASEGT. The CDR3 covers 14 residues. The CDR3 loop is CASSSRGVTDTQYF. CDR3 coding DNA: TGTGCCAGCAGTAGCCGTGGGGTTACAGATACGCAGTATTTT.

This clonotype has more than one count but fewer than ten. The CDR3 reads CASSDRGQVNYGYTF. The CDR3 region has the DNA TGTGCCAGCAGTGATCGGGGACAGGTGAACTATGGCTACACCTTC. The chain joins TRBV6-1 to TRBJ1-2, with 8 bases that match TRBD1. This CDR3 contains 15 residues. Germline V gene lookup returns CDR1 MNHNS and CDR2 SASEGT. Trimming cost V 3 bases and J 2 bases; bases outside gene matches: 5.

The V call is TRBV12-3 or TRBV12-4, the J call TRBJ2-3, with 11 positions matching TRBD2. The CDR3 totals 16 residues. V was clipped by 5 bases and J by 2 bases; unmatched bases: 6. The CDR3: CASSPRTSGFTDTQYF. The CDR3 region has the DNA TGTGCCAGCAGTCCCCGGACTAGCGGGTTCACAGATACGCAGTATTTT.

This clonotype was seen more than once but under ten times. The gene calls are TRBV27 and TRBJ1-1; 7 bases fit TRBD1. There are 22 residues in the CDR3. The trim removed 6 bases at V and 2 bases at J, leaving 30 bases unmatched. Looked up from germline, CDR1 is MNHEY and CDR2 is SMNVEV (reference sequence). CDR3 sequence: CASRPYRGSGTAITNLNTEAFF. CDR3 nucleotide sequence: TGTGCCAGCAGACCCTATCGGGGTTCCGGGACAGCGATAACCAATCTTAACACTGAAGCTTTCTTT.

This rearrangement joins TRBV15 to TRBJ1-4; TRBD1 might be the D (6 bases). V dropped 5 bases and J dropped 6 bases, with 22 bases sitting between them. The length of the CDR3 is 17 residues. In germline, CDR1 is LNHNV, CDR2 YYDKDF (reference sequence). The CDR3 DNA reads as TGTGCCACCAGCGGTTTGTCAGGGGCCCGCCGGGATGAAAAACTGTTTTTT. It encodes CATSGLSGARRDEKLFF.

The chain links TRBV30 to TRBJ2-1; 8 bases are shared with TRBD2. The germline V gene has CDR1 GTSNPN and CDR2 SVGIG (reference sequence). With V trimmed by 2 bases and J by 9 bases, 6 bases remained unmatched. The length of the CDR3 is 13 residues. CDR3 coding DNA: TGTGCCTGGAGTCCCAGCGGGGGCGGTGAGCAGTTCTTC. Its protein product is CAWSPSGGGEQFF. The variable domain in full, completed from reference TRBV30 and TRBJ2-1, reads SQTIHQWPATLVQPVGSPLSLECTVEGTSNPNLYWYRQAAGRGLQLLFYSVGIGQISSEVPQNLSASRPQDRQFILSSKKLLLSDSGFYLCAWSPSGGGEQFFGPGTRLTVL.

This clonotype was recorded only once. V and J are TRBV12-3 or TRBV12-4 and TRBJ2-2, with TRBD1 matching over 7 bases. CDR3 length: 18 amino acids. V dropped 5 bases and J dropped 0; count of bases not matched to a gene: 12. CDR3 sequence: CASSPQDRNIANTGELFF. The CDR3 region has the DNA TGTGCCAGCAGTCCTCAGGACAGGAATATCGCGAACACCGGGGAGCTGTTTTTT.

The J gene is TRBJ1-5, the V gene TRBV12-3 or TRBV12-4; no clear D. V lost 4 bases and J 3 bases, leaving 10 bases between the germline ends. CDR3 length: 14 amino acids. Written as DNA, the CDR3 is TGTGCCAGCAGTTCCGATGGGCACAATCAGCCCCAGCATTTT. Protein product: CASSSDGHNQPQHF.

This clonotype came up a few times. The rearrangement joins TRBV23-1 to TRBJ1-1, with 9 positions matching TRBD1. Being an ORF, TRBV23-1 has a function that is uncertain. Trimming at V came to 8 bases and at J to 6 bases, leaving 7 bases not matched to a gene. This CDR3 has 13 amino acids. The CDR3, as DNA: TGCGCCAGCGGCCGACAGGGGGTATCTGAAGCTTTCTTT. Its protein is CASGRQGVSEAFF.

The rearrangement joins TRBV6-6 to TRBJ2-1; 12 bases fit TRBD2. Germline assignment: CDR1 MNHNY and CDR2 SVGAGI (reference sequence). V lost 8 bases and J lost 6; bases outside the gene matches: 8. The CDR3 has 15 amino acids. Written as DNA, the CDR3 is TGTGCCAGCCAACCTAGCGGGAGGGATGCCAATGAGCAGTTCTTC. Translating gives CASQPSGRDANEQFF.

This clonotype is medium-sized (0.01 to 0.1%) in the sample. The V and J genes are TRBV12-5 and TRBJ2-5, with D possibly being TRBD2 (6 bases). Between the trimmed V and J ends, which lost 1 base and 4 bases, there was a span of 13 bases. Germline V gene data show CDR1 as LGHNT and CDR2 as FRNRAP. The CDR3 is 15 residues long. CDR3 nucleotide sequence: TGTGCTAGTGGTTTGGGGGGACTCGGAGGAGAGACCCAGTACTTC. Translated: CASGLGGLGGETQYF.